A few counts support the clone carrying this T cell receptor (beta chain). What it binds is unknown. The read halts 3 residues ahead of the CDR3 end, with the missing end drawn from the germline J gene. The repertoire was sequenced with immunoSEQ multiplex PCR; TCRdb's copy has only in-frame clones and lacks some. The sample shows over 4,500 clones, none of them appearing just once. This CDR3 is 15 amino acids long. Trimming shortened V by 3 bases and J by 5 bases, and 14 bases separated the two germline ends. Germline V lookup: CDR1 MNHNS, CDR2 SASEGT. CVID subjects had received replacement immunoglobulin for at least one year. This sample was taken from a study of T cell clonality in common variable immunodeficiency. Whole-study results and caveats: CVID subjects showed higher TCRbeta clonality than healthy controls. In common variable immunodeficiency, TCR beta chains reportedly carried fewer deletions and N-nucleotide insertions.

This clonotype originated in a human donor with common variable immunodeficiency. This rearrangement joins TRBV6-1 to TRBJ2-1; D might be TRBD1 (5 bases). The sample taken for sequencing was peripheral blood mononuclear cells. The sequenced CDR3 bases are TGTGCCAGCAGTGATCAGGTGGGGCCAGACAATGAG. Translating gives CASSDQVGPDNE. The CDR3, in full, reads CASSDQVGPDNEQFF.